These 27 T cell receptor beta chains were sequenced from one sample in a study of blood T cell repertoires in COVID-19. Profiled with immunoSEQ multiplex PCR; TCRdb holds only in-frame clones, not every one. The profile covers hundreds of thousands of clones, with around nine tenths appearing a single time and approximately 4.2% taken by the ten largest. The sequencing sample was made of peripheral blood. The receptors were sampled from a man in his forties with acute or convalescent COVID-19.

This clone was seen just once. The CDR3 protein is CASSSGFLTGYTF. CDR3 DNA: TGTGCCAGCAGCAGCGGGTTTTTGACCGGCTACACCTTC. The J gene is TRBJ1-2, the V gene TRBV14, with no clear D. The CDR3 has 13 residues. Germline loops: CDR1 SGHDN, CDR2 FVKESK. With 5 bases removed from V and 8 bases from J, the gap between germline ends came to 15 bases.

CDR3 coding DNA: TGTGCCAGCAGCTCGGGACAGGGGGTGGATGGCTACACCTTC. It translates to CASSSGQGVDGYTF. The chain joins TRBV7-9 to TRBJ1-2; 11 nucleotides line up with TRBD1. This CDR3 contains 14 residues. Germline CDR1 and CDR2: SEHNR and FQNEAQ (reference sequence). J was trimmed by 6 bases and V by 4 bases; bases with no gene match: 4. Looking up the rest from reference TRBV7-9 and TRBJ1-2 gives the full variable domain: DTGVSQNPRHKITKRGQNVTFRCDPISEHNRLYWYRQTLGQGPEFLTYFQNEAQLEKSRLLSDRFSAERPKGSFSTLEIQRTEQGDSAMYLCASSSGQGVDGYTFGSGTRLTVV.

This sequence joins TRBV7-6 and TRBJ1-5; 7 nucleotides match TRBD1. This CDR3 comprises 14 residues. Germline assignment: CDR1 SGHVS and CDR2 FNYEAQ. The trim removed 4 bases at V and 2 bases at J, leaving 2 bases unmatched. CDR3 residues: CASSSDRGNQPQHF. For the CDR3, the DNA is TGTGCCAGCAGCTCAGACAGGGGCAATCAGCCCCAGCATTTT.

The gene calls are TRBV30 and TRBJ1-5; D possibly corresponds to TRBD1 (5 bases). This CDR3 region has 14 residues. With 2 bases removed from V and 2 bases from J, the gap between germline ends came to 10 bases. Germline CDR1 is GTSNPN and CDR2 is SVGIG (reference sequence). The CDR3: CAWSQGGGNQPQHF. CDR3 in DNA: TGTGCCTGGAGTCAGGGAGGGGGCAATCAGCCCCAGCATTTT.

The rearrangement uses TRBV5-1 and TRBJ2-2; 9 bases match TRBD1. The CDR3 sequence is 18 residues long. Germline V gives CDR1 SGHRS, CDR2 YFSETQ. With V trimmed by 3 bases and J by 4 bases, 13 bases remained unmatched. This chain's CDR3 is CASSWDRAVIVGTGELFF. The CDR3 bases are TGCGCCAGCAGCTGGGACAGGGCGGTAATCGTTGGCACCGGGGAGCTGTTTTTT.

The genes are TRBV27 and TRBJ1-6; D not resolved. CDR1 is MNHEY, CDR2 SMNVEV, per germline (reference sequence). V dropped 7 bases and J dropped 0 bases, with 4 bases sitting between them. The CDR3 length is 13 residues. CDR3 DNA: TGTGCCAGCACGGGCTCCTATAATTCACCCCTCCACTTT. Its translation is CASTGSYNSPLHF.

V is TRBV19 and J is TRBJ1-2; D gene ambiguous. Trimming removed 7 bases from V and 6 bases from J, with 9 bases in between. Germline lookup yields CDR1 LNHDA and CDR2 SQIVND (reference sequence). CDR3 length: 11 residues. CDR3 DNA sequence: TGTGCCAGTAAAGTGAGCGATGGCTACACCTTC. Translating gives CASKVSDGYTF.

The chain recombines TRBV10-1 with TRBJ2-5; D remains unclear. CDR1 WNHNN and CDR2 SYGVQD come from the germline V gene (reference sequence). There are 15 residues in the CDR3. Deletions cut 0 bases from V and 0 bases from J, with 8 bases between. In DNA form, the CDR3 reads TGCGCCAGCAGTGAGTCCGGGTCGTACCAAGAGACCCAGTACTTC. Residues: CASSESGSYQETQYF.

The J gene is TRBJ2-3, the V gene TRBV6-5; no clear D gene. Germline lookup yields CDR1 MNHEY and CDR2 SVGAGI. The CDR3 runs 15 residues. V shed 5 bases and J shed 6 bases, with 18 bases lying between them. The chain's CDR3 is CASSPFDTLPDTQYF. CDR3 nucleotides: TGTGCCAGCAGTCCCTTCGACACCCTGCCGGATACGCAGTATTTT.

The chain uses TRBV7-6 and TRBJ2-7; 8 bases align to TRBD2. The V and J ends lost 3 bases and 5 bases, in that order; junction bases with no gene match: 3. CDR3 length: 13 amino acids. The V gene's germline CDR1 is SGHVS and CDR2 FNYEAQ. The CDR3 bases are TGTGCCAGCAGCTTCCGGGGGGGGGACGAGCAGTACTTC. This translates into CASSFRGGDEQYF. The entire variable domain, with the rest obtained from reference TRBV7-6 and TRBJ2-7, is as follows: GAGVSQSPRYKVTKRGQDVALRCDPISGHVSLYWYRQALGQGPEFLTYFNYEAQQDKSGLPNDRFSAERPEGSISTLTIQRTEQRDSAMYRCASSFRGGDEQYFGPGTRLTVT.

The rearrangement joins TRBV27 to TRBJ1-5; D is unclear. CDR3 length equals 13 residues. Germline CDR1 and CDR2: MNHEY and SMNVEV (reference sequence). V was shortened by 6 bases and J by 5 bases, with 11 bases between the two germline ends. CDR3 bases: TGTGCCAGCAGATTTGACACCGATCAGCCCCAGCATTTT. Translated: CASRFDTDQPQHF.

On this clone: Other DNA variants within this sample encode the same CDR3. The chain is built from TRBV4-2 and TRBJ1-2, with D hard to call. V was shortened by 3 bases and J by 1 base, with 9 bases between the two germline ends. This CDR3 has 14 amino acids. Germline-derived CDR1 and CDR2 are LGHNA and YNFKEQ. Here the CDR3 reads CASSQEEGNYGYTF. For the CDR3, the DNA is TGTGCCAGCAGCCAGGAGGAGGGTAACTATGGCTACACCTTC.

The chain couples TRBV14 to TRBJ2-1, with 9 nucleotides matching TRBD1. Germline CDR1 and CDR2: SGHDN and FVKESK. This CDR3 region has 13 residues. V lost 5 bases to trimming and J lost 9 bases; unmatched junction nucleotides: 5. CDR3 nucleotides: TGTGCCAGCAGCTGGGACAGGGAAGGTGAGCAGTTCTTC. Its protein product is CASSWDREGEQFF.

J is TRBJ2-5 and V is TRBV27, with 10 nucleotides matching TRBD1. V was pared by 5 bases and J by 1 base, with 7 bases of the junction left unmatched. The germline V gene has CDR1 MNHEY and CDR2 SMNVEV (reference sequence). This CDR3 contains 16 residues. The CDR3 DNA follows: TGTGCCAGCAGTCCCTGGACAGGGGGGCCCCAAGAGACCCAGTACTTC. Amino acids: CASSPWTGGPQETQYF.

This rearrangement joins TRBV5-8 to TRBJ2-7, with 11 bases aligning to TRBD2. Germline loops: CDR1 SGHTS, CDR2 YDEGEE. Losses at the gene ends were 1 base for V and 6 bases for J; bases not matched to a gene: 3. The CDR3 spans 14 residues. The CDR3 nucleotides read TGTGCCAGCAGCTTGACTAGCGGGGGAGGCGAGCAGTACTTC. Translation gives CASSLTSGGGEQYF.

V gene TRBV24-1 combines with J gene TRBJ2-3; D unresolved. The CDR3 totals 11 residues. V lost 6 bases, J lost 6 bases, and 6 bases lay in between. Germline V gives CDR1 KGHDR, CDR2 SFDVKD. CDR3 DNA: TGTGCCACCAGTATCGGGGATACGCAGTATTTT. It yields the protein CATSIGDTQYF.

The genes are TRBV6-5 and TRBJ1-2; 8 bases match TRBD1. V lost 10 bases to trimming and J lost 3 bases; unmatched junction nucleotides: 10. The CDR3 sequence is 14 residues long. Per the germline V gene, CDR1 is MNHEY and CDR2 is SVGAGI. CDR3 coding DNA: TGTGCCACCTATTCAGGGGGCGCAGACTATGGCTACACCTTC. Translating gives CATYSGGADYGYTF.

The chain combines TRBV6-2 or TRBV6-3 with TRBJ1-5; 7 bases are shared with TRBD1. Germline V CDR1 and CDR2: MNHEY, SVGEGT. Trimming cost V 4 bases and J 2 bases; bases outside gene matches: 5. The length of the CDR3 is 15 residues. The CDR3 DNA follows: TGTGCCAGCAGTTCGAGGGGGCGAGGCAATCAGCCCCAGCATTTT. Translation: CASSSRGRGNQPQHF.

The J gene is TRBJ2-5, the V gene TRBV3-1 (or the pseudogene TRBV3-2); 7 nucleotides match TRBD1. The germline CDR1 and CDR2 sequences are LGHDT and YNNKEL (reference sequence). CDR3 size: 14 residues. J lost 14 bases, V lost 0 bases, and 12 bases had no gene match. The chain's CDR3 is CASSQDSWGQNLYF. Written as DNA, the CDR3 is TGTGCCAGCAGCCAAGATAGCTGGGGACAGAACCTATACTTC.

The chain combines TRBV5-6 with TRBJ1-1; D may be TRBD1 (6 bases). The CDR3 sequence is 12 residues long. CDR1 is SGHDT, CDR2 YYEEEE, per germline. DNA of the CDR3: TGTCCTGGGGGCGTGGAGAACACTGAAGCTTTCTTT. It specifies CPGGVENTEAFF. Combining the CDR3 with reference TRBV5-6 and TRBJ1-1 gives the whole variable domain DAGVTQSPTHLIKTRGQQVTLRCSPKSGHDTVSWYQQALGQGPQFIFQYYEEEERQRGNFPDRFSGHQFPNYSSELNVNALLLGDSALYLCPGGVENTEAFFGQGTRLTVV.

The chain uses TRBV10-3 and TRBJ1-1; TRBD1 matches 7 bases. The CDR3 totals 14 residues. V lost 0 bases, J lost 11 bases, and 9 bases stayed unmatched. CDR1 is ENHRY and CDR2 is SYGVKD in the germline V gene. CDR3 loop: CAISESATGIMAFF. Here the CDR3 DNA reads TGTGCCATCAGTGAGTCTGCGACAGGGATTATGGCTTTCTTT.

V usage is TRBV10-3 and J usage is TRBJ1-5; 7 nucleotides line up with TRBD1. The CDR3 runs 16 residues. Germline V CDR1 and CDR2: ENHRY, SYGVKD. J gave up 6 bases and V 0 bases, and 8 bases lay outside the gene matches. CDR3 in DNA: TGTGCCATCAGTGAGTCGAGTCGGACAGGCCTTCAGCCCCAGCATTTT. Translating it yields CAISESSRTGLQPQHF.

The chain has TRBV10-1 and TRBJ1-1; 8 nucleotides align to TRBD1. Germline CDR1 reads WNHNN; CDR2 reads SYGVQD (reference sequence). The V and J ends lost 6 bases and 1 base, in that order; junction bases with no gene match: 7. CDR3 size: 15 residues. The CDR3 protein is CASSARQGANTEAFF. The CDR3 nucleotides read TGCGCCAGCAGCGCGAGGCAGGGGGCGAACACTGAAGCTTTCTTT.

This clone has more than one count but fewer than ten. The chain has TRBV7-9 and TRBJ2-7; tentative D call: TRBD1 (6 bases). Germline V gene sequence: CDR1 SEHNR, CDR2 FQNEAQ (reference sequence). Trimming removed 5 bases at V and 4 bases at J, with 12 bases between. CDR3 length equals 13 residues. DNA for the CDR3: TGTGCCAGCAGCCCCCTGGACAGTTACGAGCAGTACTTC. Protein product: CASSPLDSYEQYF. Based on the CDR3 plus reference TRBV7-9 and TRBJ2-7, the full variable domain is DTGVSQNPRHKITKRGQNVTFRCDPISEHNRLYWYRQTLGQGPEFLTYFQNEAQLEKSRLLSDRFSAERPKGSFSTLEIQRTEQGDSAMYLCASSPLDSYEQYFGPGTRLTVT.

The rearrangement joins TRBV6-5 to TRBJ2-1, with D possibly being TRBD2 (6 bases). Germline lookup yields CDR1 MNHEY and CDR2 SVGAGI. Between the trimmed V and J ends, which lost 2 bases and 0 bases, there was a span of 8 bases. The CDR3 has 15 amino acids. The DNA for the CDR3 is TGTGCCAGCAGTTACGGGGGGAGCTCCTACAATGAGCAGTTCTTC. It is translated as CASSYGGSSYNEQFF.

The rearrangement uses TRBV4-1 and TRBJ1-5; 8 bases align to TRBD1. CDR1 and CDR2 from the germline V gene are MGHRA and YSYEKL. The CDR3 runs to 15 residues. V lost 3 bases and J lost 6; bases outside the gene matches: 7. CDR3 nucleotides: TGCGCCAGCAGCCAGGCTACAGGGGGGGGTCAGCCCCAGCATTTT. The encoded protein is CASSQATGGGQPQHF.

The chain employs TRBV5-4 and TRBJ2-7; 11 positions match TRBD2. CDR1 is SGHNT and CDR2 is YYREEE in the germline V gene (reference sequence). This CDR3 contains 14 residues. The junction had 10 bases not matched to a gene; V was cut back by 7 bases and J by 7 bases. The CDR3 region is CASGTSGSPGEQYF. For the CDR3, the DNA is TGTGCCAGCGGGACTAGCGGCTCGCCGGGGGAGCAGTACTTC.